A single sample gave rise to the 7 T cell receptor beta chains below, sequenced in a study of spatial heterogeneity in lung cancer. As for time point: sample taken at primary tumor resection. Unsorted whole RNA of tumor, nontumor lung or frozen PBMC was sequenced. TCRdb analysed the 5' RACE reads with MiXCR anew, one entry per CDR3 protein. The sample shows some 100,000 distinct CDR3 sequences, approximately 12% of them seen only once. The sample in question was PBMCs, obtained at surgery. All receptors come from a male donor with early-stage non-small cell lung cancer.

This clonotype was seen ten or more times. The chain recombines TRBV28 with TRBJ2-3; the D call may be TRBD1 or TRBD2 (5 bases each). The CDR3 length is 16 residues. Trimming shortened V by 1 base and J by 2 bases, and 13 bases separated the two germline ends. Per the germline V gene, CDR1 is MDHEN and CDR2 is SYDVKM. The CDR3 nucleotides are TGTGCCAGCAGTTTATCTGGTTTGGGGGACACAGATACGCAGTATTTT. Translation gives CASSLSGLGDTDTQYF.

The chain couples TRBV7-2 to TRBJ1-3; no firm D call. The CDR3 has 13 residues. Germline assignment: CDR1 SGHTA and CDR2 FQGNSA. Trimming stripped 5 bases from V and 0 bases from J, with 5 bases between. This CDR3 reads CASSVPSGNTIYF. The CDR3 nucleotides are TGTGCCAGCAGCGTCCCCTCTGGAAACACCATATATTTT.

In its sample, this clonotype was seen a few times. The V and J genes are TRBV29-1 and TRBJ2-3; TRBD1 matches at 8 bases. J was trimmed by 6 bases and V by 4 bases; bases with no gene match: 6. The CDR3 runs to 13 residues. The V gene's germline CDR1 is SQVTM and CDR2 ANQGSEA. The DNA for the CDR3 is TGCAGCGTTGCCAGGGGGCTGTGGGATACGCAGTATTTT. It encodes CSVARGLWDTQYF.

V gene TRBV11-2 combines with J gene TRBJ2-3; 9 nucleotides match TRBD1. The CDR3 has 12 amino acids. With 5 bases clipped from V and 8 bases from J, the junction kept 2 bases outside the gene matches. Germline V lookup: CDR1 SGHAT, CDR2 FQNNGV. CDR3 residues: CASSRDRATQYF. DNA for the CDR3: TGTGCCAGCAGCCGGGACAGGGCTACGCAGTATTTT.

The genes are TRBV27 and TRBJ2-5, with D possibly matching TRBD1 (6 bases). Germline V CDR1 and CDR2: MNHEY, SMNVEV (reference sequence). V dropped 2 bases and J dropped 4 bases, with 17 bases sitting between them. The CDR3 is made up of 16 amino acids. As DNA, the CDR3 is TGTGCCAGCAGTTTACCGGCTACAGGGTTCGGAGAGACCCAGTACTTC. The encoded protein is CASSLPATGFGETQYF.

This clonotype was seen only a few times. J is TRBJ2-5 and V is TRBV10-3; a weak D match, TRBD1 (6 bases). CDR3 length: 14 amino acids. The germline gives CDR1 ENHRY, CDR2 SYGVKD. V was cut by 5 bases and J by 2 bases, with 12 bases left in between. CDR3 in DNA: TGTGCCATCAGTCTTAATGGACAGCAAGAGACCCAGTACTTC. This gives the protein CAISLNGQQETQYF.

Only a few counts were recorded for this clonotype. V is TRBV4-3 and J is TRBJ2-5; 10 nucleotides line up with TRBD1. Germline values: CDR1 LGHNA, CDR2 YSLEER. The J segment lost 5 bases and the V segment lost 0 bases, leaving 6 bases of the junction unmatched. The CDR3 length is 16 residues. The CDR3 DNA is TGCGCCAGCAGCCAAGAGCTGACAGGGGGCTATGAGACCCAGTACTTC. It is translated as CASSQELTGGYETQYF.